This T cell receptor (beta chain) was documented in a study of blood T cell repertoires in COVID-19. On the study more broadly: The origin of the acute and convalescent COVID-19 samples was the United States, Italy and Spain.

Authors' processing steps: It was from reference gene primer amplification that nucleated cell counts were estimated. The protocol was immunoSEQ multiplex PCR, while the TCRdb copy is restricted to in-frame clones and leaves out a portion. V, J and clone size are those of that table, while D and trimming were read from the DNA. The table has roughly 50,000 clones, roughly 81% seen once. The germline CDR1 and CDR2 sequences are MNHEY and SMNVEV (reference sequence). The CDR3 length is 15 residues. J lost 7 bases, V lost 6 bases, and 10 bases had no gene match. This TCR was recovered from a woman aged 55 to 70 with acute or convalescent COVID-19. The gene calls are TRBV27 and TRBJ2-1, with 9 nucleotides matching TRBD2. The sample comprised peripheral blood. The CDR3 DNA reads TGTGCCAGCAGCCGCGCCGGAGCGGGAGGAAATGAGCAGTTCTTC. This translates into CASSRAGAGGNEQFF.